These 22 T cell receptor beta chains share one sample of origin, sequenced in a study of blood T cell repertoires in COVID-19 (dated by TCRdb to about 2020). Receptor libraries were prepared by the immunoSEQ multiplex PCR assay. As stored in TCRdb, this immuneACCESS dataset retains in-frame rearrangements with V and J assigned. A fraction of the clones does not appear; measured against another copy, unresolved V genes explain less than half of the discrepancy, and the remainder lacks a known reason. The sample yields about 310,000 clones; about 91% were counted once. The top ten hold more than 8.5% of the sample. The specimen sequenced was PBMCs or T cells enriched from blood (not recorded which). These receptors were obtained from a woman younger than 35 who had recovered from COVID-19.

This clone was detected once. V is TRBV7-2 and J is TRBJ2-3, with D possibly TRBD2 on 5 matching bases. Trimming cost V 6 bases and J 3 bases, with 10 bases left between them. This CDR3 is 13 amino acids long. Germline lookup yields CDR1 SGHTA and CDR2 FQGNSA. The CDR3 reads CASRLPGTDTQYF. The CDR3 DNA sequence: TGTGCCAGCAGACTCCCGGGGACAGATACGCAGTATTTT.

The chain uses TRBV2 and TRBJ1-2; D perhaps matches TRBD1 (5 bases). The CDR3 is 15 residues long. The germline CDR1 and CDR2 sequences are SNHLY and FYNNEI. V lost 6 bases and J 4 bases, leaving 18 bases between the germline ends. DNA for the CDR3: TGTGCCAGCAGGGCGGGACGGAGTTTTTCCTATGGCTACACCTTC. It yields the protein CASRAGRSFSYGYTF. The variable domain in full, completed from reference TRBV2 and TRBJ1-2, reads EPEVTQTPSHQVTQMGQEVILRCVPISNHLYFYWYRQILGQKVEFLVSFYNNEISEKSEIFDDQFSVERPDGSNFTLKIRSTKLEDSAMYFCASRAGRSFSYGYTFGSGTRLTVV.

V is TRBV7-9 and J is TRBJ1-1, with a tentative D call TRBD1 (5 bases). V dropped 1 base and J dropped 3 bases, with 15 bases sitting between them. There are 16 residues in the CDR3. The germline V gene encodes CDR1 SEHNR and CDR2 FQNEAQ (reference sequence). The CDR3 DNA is TGTGCCAGCAGCTTAGAAAGGGGCACGAGCGACACTGAAGCTTTCTTT. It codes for CASSLERGTSDTEAFF.

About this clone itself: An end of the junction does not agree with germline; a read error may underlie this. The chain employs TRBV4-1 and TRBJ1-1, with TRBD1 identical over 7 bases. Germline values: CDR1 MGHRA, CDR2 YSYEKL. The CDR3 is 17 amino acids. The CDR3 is CAISRNTGDRRNTEAFF. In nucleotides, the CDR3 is TGCGCCATCAGCCGAAATACAGGGGATCGGAGGAACACTGAAGCTTTCTTT.

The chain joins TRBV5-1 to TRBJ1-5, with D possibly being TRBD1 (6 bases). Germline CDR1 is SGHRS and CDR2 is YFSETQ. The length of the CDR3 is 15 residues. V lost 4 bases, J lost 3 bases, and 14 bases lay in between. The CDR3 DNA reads TGCGCCAGCAGCCCCAACGGACAGTACAATCAGCCCCAGCATTTT. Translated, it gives CASSPNGQYNQPQHF.

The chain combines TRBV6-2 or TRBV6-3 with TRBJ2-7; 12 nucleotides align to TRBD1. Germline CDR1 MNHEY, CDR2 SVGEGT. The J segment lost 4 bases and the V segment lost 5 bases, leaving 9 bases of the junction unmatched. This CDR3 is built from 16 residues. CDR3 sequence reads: CASSASRDRGRYEQYF. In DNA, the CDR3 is TGTGCCAGCAGTGCCTCCCGGGACAGGGGGCGGTACGAGCAGTACTTC.

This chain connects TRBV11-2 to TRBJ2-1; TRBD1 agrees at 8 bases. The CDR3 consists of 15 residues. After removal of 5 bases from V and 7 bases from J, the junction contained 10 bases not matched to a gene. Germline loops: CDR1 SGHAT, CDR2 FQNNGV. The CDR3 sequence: CASSPYGTGDNEQFF. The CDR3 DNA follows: TGTGCCAGCAGCCCGTACGGGACAGGAGATAATGAGCAGTTCTTC.

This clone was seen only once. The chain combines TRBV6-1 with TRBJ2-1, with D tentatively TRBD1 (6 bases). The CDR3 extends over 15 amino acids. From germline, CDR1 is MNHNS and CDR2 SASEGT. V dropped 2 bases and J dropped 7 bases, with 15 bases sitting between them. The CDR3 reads CASSEQGPLTNEQFF. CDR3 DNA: TGTGCCAGCAGTGAACAGGGGCCGCTGACGAATGAGCAGTTCTTC.

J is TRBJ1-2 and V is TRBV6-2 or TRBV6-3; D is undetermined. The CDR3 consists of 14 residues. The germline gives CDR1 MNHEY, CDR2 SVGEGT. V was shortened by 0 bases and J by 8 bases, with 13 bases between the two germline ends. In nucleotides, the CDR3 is TGTGCCAGCAGTTACTCGAAAACGCTCGGGGGCTACACCTTC. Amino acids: CASSYSKTLGGYTF.

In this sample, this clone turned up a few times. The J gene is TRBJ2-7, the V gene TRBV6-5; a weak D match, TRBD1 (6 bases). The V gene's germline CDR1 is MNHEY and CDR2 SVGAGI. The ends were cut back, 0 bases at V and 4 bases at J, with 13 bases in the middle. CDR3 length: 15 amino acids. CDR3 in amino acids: CASSYSSGTPYEQYF. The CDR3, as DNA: TGTGCCAGCAGTTACTCGAGTGGGACACCATACGAGCAGTACTTC.

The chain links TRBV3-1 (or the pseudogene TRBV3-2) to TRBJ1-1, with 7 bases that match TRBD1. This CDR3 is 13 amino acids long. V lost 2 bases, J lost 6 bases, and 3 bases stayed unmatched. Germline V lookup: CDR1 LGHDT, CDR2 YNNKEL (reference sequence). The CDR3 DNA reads TGTGCCAGCAGCCAAAACAGGGGCGCTGAAGCTTTCTTT. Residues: CASSQNRGAEAFF.

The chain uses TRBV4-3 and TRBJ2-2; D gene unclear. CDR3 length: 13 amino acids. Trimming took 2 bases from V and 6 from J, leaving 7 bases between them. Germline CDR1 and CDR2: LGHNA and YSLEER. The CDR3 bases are TGCGCCAGCAGCCAACTCACAGCCGGGGAGCTGTTTTTT. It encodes CASSQLTAGELFF.

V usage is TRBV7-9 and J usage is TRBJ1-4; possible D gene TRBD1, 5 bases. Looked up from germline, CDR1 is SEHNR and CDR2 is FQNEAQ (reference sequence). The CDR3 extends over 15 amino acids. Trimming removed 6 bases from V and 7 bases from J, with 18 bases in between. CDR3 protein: CASSLNRRRGEKLFF. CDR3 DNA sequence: TGTGCCAGCAGTCTAAATCGGAGAAGGGGTGAAAAACTGTTTTTT.

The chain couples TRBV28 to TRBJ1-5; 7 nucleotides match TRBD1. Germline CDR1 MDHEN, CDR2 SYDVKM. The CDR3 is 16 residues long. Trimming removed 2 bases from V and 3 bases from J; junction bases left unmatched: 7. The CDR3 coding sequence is TGTGCCAGCAGTTTAGGGTCAGGGGGTGCCAATCAGCCCCAGCATTTT. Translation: CASSLGSGGANQPQHF.

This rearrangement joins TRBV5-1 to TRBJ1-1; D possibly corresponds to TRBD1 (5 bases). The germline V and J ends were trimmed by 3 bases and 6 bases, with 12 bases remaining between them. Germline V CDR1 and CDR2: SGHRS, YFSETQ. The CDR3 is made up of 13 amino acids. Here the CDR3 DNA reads TGCGCCAGCAGCTCCGGGGGGATACCTGAAGCTTTCTTT. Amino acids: CASSSGGIPEAFF.

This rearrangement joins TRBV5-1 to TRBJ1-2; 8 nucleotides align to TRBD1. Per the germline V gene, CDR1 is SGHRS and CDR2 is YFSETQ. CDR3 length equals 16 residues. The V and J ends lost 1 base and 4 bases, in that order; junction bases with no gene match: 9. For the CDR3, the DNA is TGCGCCAGCAGCTTGATTGGAGGGGACAGGCCCTATGGCTACACCTTC. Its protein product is CASSLIGGDRPYGYTF.

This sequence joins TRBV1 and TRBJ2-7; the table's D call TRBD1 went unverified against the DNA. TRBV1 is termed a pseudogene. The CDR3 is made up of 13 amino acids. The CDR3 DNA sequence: TGCACCAGCAGAGGACAGGGGACCTACGAGCAGTACTTC. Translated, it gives CTSRGQGTYEQYF.

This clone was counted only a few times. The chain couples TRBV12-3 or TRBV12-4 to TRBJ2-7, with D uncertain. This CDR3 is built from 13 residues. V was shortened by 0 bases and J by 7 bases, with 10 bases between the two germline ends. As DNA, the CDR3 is TGTGCCAGCAGTTTAGCAACGGGTGGAGAGCAGTACTTC. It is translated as CASSLATGGEQYF.

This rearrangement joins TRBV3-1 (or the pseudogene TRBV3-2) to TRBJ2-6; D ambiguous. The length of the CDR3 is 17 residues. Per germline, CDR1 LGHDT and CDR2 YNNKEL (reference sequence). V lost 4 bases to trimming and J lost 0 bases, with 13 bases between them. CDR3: CASSLGGTSSGANVLTF. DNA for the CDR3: TGTGCCAGCAGCCTCGGCGGAACAAGCTCTGGGGCCAACGTCCTGACTTTC.

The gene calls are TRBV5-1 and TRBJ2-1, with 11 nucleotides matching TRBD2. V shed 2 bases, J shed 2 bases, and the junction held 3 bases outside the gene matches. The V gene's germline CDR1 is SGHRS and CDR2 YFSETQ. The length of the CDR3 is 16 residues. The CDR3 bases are TGCGCCAGCAGCTTTTTAGCGGGAGGGGCCTACAATGAGCAGTTCTTC. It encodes CASSFLAGGAYNEQFF. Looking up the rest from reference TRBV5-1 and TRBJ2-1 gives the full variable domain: KAGVTQTPRYLIKTRGQQVTLSCSPISGHRSVSWYQQTPGQGLQFLFEYFSETQRNKGNFPGRFSGRQFSNSRSEMNVSTLELGDSALYLCASSFLAGGAYNEQFFGPGTRLTVL.

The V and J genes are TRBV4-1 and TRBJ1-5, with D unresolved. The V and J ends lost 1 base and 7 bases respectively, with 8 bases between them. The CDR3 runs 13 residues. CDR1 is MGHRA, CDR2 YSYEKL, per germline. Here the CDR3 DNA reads TGCGCCAGCAGCCAAGTGATGGAGCAGCCCCAGCATTTT. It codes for CASSQVMEQPQHF.

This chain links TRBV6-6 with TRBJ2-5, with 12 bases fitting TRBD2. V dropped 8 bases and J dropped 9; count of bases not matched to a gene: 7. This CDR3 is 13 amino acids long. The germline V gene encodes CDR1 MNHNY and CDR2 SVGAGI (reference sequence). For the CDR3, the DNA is TGTGCCAGCTGTCTAGCGGGAGGGTGGGCCCAGTACTTC. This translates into CASCLAGGWAQYF.